Shown below are 32 T cell receptor beta chains from a single sample sequenced in a study of blood T cell repertoires in COVID-19. Sequencing was performed with immunoSEQ multiplex PCR; in TCRdb, only in-frame clones are kept and a portion is missing. The sample records 330,000 or so clones, more than 75% being singletons. The sequenced sample consisted of PBMCs or T cells enriched from blood (not recorded which). The receptors originated from a woman in her twenties or thirties who had recovered from COVID-19.

The chain has TRBV28 and TRBJ2-1, with TRBD2 matching 7 bases. Per germline, CDR1 MDHEN and CDR2 SYDVKM. The CDR3 has 14 amino acids. Germline trimming cut 5 bases from V and 8 bases from J; bases unmatched to any gene: 9. The DNA for the CDR3 is TGTGCCAGCAGTACTCAGGGAGGGTGGGATGAGCAGTTCTTC. It is translated as CASSTQGGWDEQFF.

The chain joins TRBV23-1 to TRBJ1-5, with TRBD1 identical over 8 bases. TRBV23-1 counts as an open reading frame of uncertain function. V shed 9 bases, J shed 4 bases, and the junction held 11 bases outside the gene matches. This CDR3 region has 15 residues. The CDR3 region is CARLLGQEKNQPQHF. CDR3 in DNA: TGCGCCAGACTCCTGGGACAGGAGAAAAATCAGCCCCAGCATTTT.

V and J are TRBV19 and TRBJ1-2; 9 bases agree with TRBD1. The germline V gene has CDR1 LNHDA and CDR2 SQIVND (reference sequence). After removal of 7 bases from V and 4 bases from J, the junction contained 13 bases not matched to a gene. The length of the CDR3 is 16 residues. This CDR3 reads CASMPEVWTGAYGYTF. DNA for the CDR3: TGTGCCAGTATGCCCGAAGTATGGACAGGGGCCTATGGCTACACCTTC.

This clone came up once. This chain connects TRBV3-1 (or the pseudogene TRBV3-2) to TRBJ1-1, with 8 nucleotides matching TRBD1. V was clipped by 4 bases and J by 3 bases; unmatched bases: 4. CDR3 size: 14 residues. Germline assignment: CDR1 LGHDT and CDR2 YNNKEL (reference sequence). The CDR3 spells CASSPTGVDTEAFF. The DNA of the CDR3 is TGTGCCAGCAGCCCGACAGGGGTTGACACTGAAGCTTTCTTT.

This chain links TRBV6-5 with TRBJ1-5; 9 bases are shared with TRBD1. V dropped 5 bases and J dropped 5; count of bases not matched to a gene: 7. Germline V gene data show CDR1 as MNHEY and CDR2 as SVGAGI. The CDR3 runs to 15 residues. This CDR3 reads CASSTRQGGYQPQHF. In DNA, the CDR3 is TGTGCCAGCAGTACCCGACAGGGGGGTTATCAGCCCCAGCATTTT.

This chain links TRBV10-1 with TRBJ1-1; D is possibly TRBD1 (6 bases). CDR3 length equals 14 residues. Germline values: CDR1 WNHNN, CDR2 SYGVQD (reference sequence). The ends were cut back, 4 bases at V and 5 bases at J, with 14 bases in the middle. DNA of the CDR3: TGCGCCAGCAGTGTTGGCGGGGGCGAGACTGAAGCTTTCTTT. Protein sequence: CASSVGGGETEAFF.

The rearrangement joins TRBV5-5 to TRBJ2-1; D ambiguous. V was shortened by 2 bases and J by 0 bases, with 12 bases between the two germline ends. Germline V lookup: CDR1 SGHKS, CDR2 YYEKEE (reference sequence). The CDR3 is 16 amino acids. CDR3 in DNA: TGTGCCAGCAGCTTCGAATCAGTCCCCTCCTACAATGAGCAGTTCTTC. Encoded protein: CASSFESVPSYNEQFF.

The chain employs TRBV7-2 and TRBJ2-7; 7 bases agree with TRBD2. The CDR3 is made up of 14 amino acids. Losses at the gene ends were 8 bases for V and 1 base for J; bases not matched to a gene: 8. Germline lookup yields CDR1 SGHTA and CDR2 FQGNSA. In nucleotides, the CDR3 is TGTGCCAGCCGTCGGGGCGGGAGTTCCTACGAGCAGTACTTC. This gives the protein CASRRGGSSYEQYF.

This chain uses TRBV6-5 with TRBJ1-6; no clear D. Per germline, CDR1 MNHEY and CDR2 SVGAGI. Trimming left V 0 bases short and J 7 bases short, with 10 bases between. The CDR3 totals 15 residues. CDR3 nucleotide sequence: TGTGCCAGCAGTTACTCGACACAGTTCAATTCACCCCTCCACTTT. It codes for CASSYSTQFNSPLHF.

The chain joins TRBV5-1 to TRBJ1-6, with D tentatively TRBD1 (6 bases). Germline CDR1 and CDR2: SGHRS and YFSETQ. The CDR3 runs 14 residues. Between the trimmed V and J ends, which lost 0 bases and 5 bases, there was a span of 6 bases. CDR3 sequence reads: CASSLGQDNSPLHF. The CDR3 region has the DNA TGCGCCAGCAGCTTGGGACAGGATAATTCACCCCTCCACTTT.

The V call is TRBV3-1 (or the pseudogene TRBV3-2), the J call TRBJ2-1, with a tentative D call TRBD1 (6 bases). Trimming removed 4 bases from V and 9 bases from J, with 10 bases in between. Germline-derived CDR1 and CDR2 are LGHDT and YNNKEL (reference sequence). The length of the CDR3 is 12 residues. The CDR3 sequence is CASSRLGGEQFF. CDR3 in DNA: TGTGCCAGCAGCCGGCTAGGGGGTGAGCAGTTCTTC.

This clone was detected only once. This sequence joins TRBV5-1 and TRBJ2-2; no reliable D call. In germline, CDR1 is SGHRS, CDR2 YFSETQ. There are 13 residues in the CDR3. The ends were cut back, 6 bases at V and 4 bases at J, with 10 bases in the middle. The CDR3 sequence is CASTRDSTGELFF. In DNA form, the CDR3 reads TGCGCCAGCACCAGAGACTCCACCGGGGAGCTGTTTTTT. Variable domain in full (rest from reference TRBV5-1 and TRBJ2-2): KAGVTQTPRYLIKTRGQQVTLSCSPISGHRSVSWYQQTPGQGLQFLFEYFSETQRNKGNFPGRFSGRQFSNSRSEMNVSTLELGDSALYLCASTRDSTGELFFGEGSRLTVL.

The chain uses TRBV10-1 and TRBJ1-6, with D perhaps TRBD1 (5 bases). The CDR3 spans 14 residues. In germline, CDR1 is WNHNN, CDR2 SYGVQD (reference sequence). Trimming stripped 4 bases from V and 9 bases from J, with 13 bases between. CDR3 region: CASSAQGAGSPLHF. CDR3 DNA: TGCGCCAGCAGTGCGCAGGGCGCCGGTTCACCCCTCCACTTT.

This chain links TRBV3-1 (or the pseudogene TRBV3-2) with TRBJ1-6; TRBD1 agrees at 9 bases. Germline values: CDR1 LGHDT, CDR2 YNNKEL (reference sequence). There are 17 residues in the CDR3. The trim removed 1 base at V and 1 base at J, leaving 2 bases unmatched. CDR3 sequence (DNA): TGTGCCAGCAGCCAAGTCGGGACAGGGTCCTATAATTCACCCCTCCACTTT. This translates into CASSQVGTGSYNSPLHF.

The genes are TRBV9 and TRBJ2-5; D is perhaps TRBD1 (6 bases). V was pared by 4 bases and J by 5 bases, with 15 bases between. The germline gives CDR1 SGDLS, CDR2 YYNGEE. The CDR3 totals 14 residues. The CDR3 region is CASSKQGQGETQYF. The CDR3 region has the DNA TGTGCCAGCAGCAAACAGGGTCAGGGGGAGACCCAGTACTTC.

The rearrangement links TRBV19 to TRBJ2-1, with 9 nucleotides matching TRBD1. In germline, CDR1 is LNHDA, CDR2 SQIVND (reference sequence). V was clipped by 6 bases and J by 2 bases; unmatched bases: 5. The length of the CDR3 is 15 residues. CDR3 residues: CASSPGTGPYNEQFF. For the CDR3, the DNA is TGTGCCAGTAGCCCCGGGACAGGGCCCTACAATGAGCAGTTCTTC.

This chain connects TRBV28 to TRBJ2-7; 10 bases line up with TRBD1. Trimming at V came to 3 bases and at J to 6 bases, leaving 5 bases not matched to a gene. The CDR3 loop spans 14 amino acids. Germline V CDR1 and CDR2: MDHEN, SYDVKM. This CDR3 reads CASSFTDRGGEQYF. The DNA for the CDR3 is TGTGCCAGCAGTTTTACGGACAGGGGGGGCGAGCAGTACTTC. The full variable domain, with the rest looked up from reference TRBV28 and TRBJ2-7, is DVKVTQSSRYLVKRTGEKVFLECVQDMDHENMFWYRQDPGLGLRLIYFSYDVKMKEKGDIPEGYSVSREKKERFSLILESASTNQTSMYLCASSFTDRGGEQYFGPGTRLTVT.

This chain uses TRBV3-1 (or the pseudogene TRBV3-2) with TRBJ2-7; TRBD1 matches at 9 bases. The CDR3 length is 16 residues. The germline V gene encodes CDR1 LGHDT and CDR2 YNNKEL (reference sequence). Trimming took 3 bases from V and 1 from J; bases not matched to a gene: 7. CDR3 nucleotide sequence: TGTGCCAGCAGCCACCCCACAGGGGGCCGGTCCTACGAGCAGTACTTC. Residues: CASSHPTGGRSYEQYF.

The chain recombines TRBV7-9 with TRBJ2-2, with TRBD1 matching over 7 bases. The CDR3 length is 14 residues. From germline, CDR1 is SEHNR and CDR2 FQNEAQ (reference sequence). The J segment lost 4 bases and the V segment lost 5 bases, leaving 4 bases of the junction unmatched. In DNA, the CDR3 is TGTGCCAGCAGCCCGGGACAGATCACCGGGGAGCTGTTTTTT. Protein sequence: CASSPGQITGELFF.

V and J are TRBV29-1 and TRBJ2-3, with D possibly being TRBD2 (7 bases). Between the trimmed V and J ends, which lost 5 bases and 9 bases, there was a span of 15 bases. The V gene's germline CDR1 is SQVTM and CDR2 ANQGSEA. CDR3 size: 12 residues. CDR3 nucleotide sequence: TGCAGCGTTTTCCAAGGGGGGGTCACGCAGTATTTT. It encodes CSVFQGGVTQYF.

The chain employs TRBV6-5 and TRBJ1-1; TRBD1 is a possible D gene (6 bases). Germline lookup yields CDR1 MNHEY and CDR2 SVGAGI. The V and J ends lost 6 bases and 1 base respectively, with 9 bases between them. The CDR3 totals 13 residues. CDR3 in amino acids: CASSRGWNTEAFF. DNA for the CDR3: TGTGCCAGCAGCAGGGGCTGGAACACTGAAGCTTTCTTT.

The chain recombines TRBV18 with TRBJ1-5; D unclear. CDR1 and CDR2 from the germline V gene are KGHSH and LQKENI. The CDR3 is made up of 16 amino acids. Trimming took 1 base from V and 5 from J, leaving 15 bases between them. This CDR3 is CASSPRTGEGYQPQHF. In DNA, the CDR3 is TGTGCCAGCTCACCACGCACCGGAGAGGGATATCAGCCCCAGCATTTT.

This clone has just one count. The chain employs TRBV5-1 and TRBJ1-6, with a possible D match to TRBD1 (5 bases). Looked up from germline, CDR1 is SGHRS and CDR2 is YFSETQ. This CDR3 has 15 residues. V dropped 0 bases and J dropped 5 bases, with 9 bases sitting between them. CDR3 DNA: TGCGCCAGCAGCTTGGGGGTCAGGGATAATTCACCCCTCCACTTT. This codes for CASSLGVRDNSPLHF.

The rearrangement uses TRBV19 and TRBJ1-4, with 7 bases that match TRBD1. CDR1 is LNHDA, CDR2 SQIVND, per germline (reference sequence). Trimming at V came to 1 base and at J to 5 bases, leaving 4 bases not matched to a gene. This CDR3 region has 15 residues. The chain's CDR3 is CASSIVGRGNEKLFF. CDR3 DNA sequence: TGTGCCAGTAGTATAGTTGGCAGGGGGAATGAAAAACTGTTTTTT.

This chain connects TRBV27 to TRBJ1-6, with D perhaps matching TRBD1 (5 bases). CDR3 length: 15 amino acids. Trimming removed 0 bases from V and 11 bases from J, with 14 bases in between. Per germline, CDR1 MNHEY and CDR2 SMNVEV (reference sequence). CDR3 amino acids: CASSLSFQGAAPLHF. The CDR3 DNA follows: TGTGCCAGCAGTTTATCTTTCCAGGGTGCGGCACCCCTCCACTTT.

Only one count was recorded for this clone. The chain is built from TRBV29-1 and TRBJ1-4; TRBD1 matches at 8 bases. J was trimmed by 6 bases and V by 5 bases; bases with no gene match: 5. Germline V gives CDR1 SQVTM, CDR2 ANQGSEA. The CDR3 spans 13 residues. In DNA form, the CDR3 reads TGCAGCGTTACAGGGGGAAGCGATGAAAAACTGTTTTTT. Its protein is CSVTGGSDEKLFF.

V gene TRBV6-5 combines with J gene TRBJ1-6, with D maybe TRBD1 (5 bases). The germline gives CDR1 MNHEY, CDR2 SVGAGI. The V end lost 8 bases, the J end lost 4 bases, and 9 bases lay between the germline ends. This CDR3 is 13 amino acids long. The CDR3 nucleotides read TGTGCCAGCCAACAGGAGTATAATTCACCCCTCCACTTT. This gives the protein CASQQEYNSPLHF.

The chain employs TRBV5-8 and TRBJ1-1; D unresolved. The V and J ends lost 4 bases and 1 base respectively, with 17 bases between them. The CDR3 consists of 16 residues. Germline V gene data show CDR1 as SGHTS and CDR2 as YDEGEE. CDR3 sequence reads: CASSDVGRGPNTEAFF. CDR3 nucleotide sequence: TGTGCCAGCAGCGACGTCGGGAGAGGTCCGAACACTGAAGCTTTCTTT.

The chain uses TRBV19 and TRBJ2-3, with 8 bases fitting TRBD2. The CDR3 has 17 residues. J gave up 4 bases and V 3 bases, and 12 bases lay outside the gene matches. The germline V gene encodes CDR1 LNHDA and CDR2 SQIVND (reference sequence). The CDR3 nucleotides read TGTGCCAGTAGTATGAGAGGTGGAGCGGGAGTCCCAGATACGCAGTATTTT. Residues: CASSMRGGAGVPDTQYF.

The V and J genes are TRBV27 and TRBJ1-2; tentative D call: TRBD1 (5 bases). The CDR3 runs 19 residues. V dropped 0 bases and J dropped 6 bases, with 26 bases sitting between them. Germline V gene lookup returns CDR1 MNHEY and CDR2 SMNVEV (reference sequence). The CDR3 sequence: CASSLSPDAESGSPDGYTF. CDR3 coding DNA: TGTGCCAGCAGTTTATCCCCCGACGCGGAATCAGGGTCCCCGGATGGCTACACCTTC.

Points on this clone: Other DNA sequences in the sample encode the same CDR3. V is TRBV27 and J is TRBJ2-7; 7 bases agree with TRBD1. CDR1 is MNHEY, CDR2 SMNVEV, per germline (reference sequence). The CDR3 extends over 13 amino acids. Trimming at V came to 6 bases and at J to 2 bases, leaving 4 bases not matched to a gene. As DNA, the CDR3 is TGTGCCAGCAGCTTGGGACAGACCTACGAGCAGTACTTC. Protein product: CASSLGQTYEQYF.

For this clone: Other DNA sequences from this sample encode an identical CDR3 as well. The genes are TRBV14 and TRBJ1-2; no reliable D call. The germline CDR1 and CDR2 sequences are SGHDN and FVKESK. The CDR3 runs to 14 residues. The ends were cut back, 1 base at V and 3 bases at J, with 9 bases in the middle. The CDR3, as DNA: TGTGCCAGCAGCCAAGCAGGAGGGTACTATGGCTACACCTTC. It yields the protein CASSQAGGYYGYTF.